Sequencing of this TCR beta chain was carried out in a study of graft-versus-host responses after intestinal transplantation. The data were produced by immunoSEQ multiplex PCR, yet TCRdb's version contains in-frame clones alone and is incomplete. The sample has 90,000 to 150,000 clones, over 80% seen once. This clone was observed a single time. Its specificity is unknown. Within the sample, other DNA sequences also encode this same CDR3. This CDR3 is 13 amino acids long. Germline V gene data show CDR1 as MGHRA and CDR2 as YSYEKL. V shed 0 bases and J shed 3 bases, with 5 bases lying between them. This specimen consisted of unstimulated CD4+ T cells sorted from spleen or lymph node cells, obtained before intestinal transplant. This TCR was sampled from a human donor who received an intestinal transplant. The chain carries TRBV4-1 and TRBJ1-1, with unresolved D. The CDR3 sequence: CASSQDRDTEAFF. CDR3 nucleotides: TGCGCCAGCAGCCAAGACCGAGACACTGAAGCTTTCTTT.